This T cell receptor (beta chain) was documented in a study of T cells in Graves' hyperthyroidism and ophthalmopathy. RNA transcripts were the template for amplifying TCR beta CDR3 regions. The HTBI primer set was used in a first-round RT-PCR of the TCR CDR3. In TCRdb, the multiplex PCR reads were re-called with MiXCR into one record per CDR3 protein. The table records more than 550,000 distinct CDR3 sequences, approximately 42% of them present only once. CDR3 length: 13 amino acids. The V end lost 3 bases, the J end lost 3 bases, and 8 bases lay between the germline ends. CDR1 SEHNR and CDR2 FQNEAQ come from the germline V gene (reference sequence). This clonotype was seen only a few times. Reasons for excluding patients were uncontrolled infection, other autoimmune disease, pregnancy or lactation.

The source of this sequence is an adult man with Graves' disease, either hyperthyroidism or ophthalmopathy (not recorded which). The sample was peripheral blood or thyroid tissue (not recorded which). V gene TRBV7-9 combines with J gene TRBJ2-5; no firm D call. CDR3 sequence reads: CASSFDQKETQYF. The CDR3 region has the DNA TGTGCCAGCAGCTTTGACCAAAAAGAGACCCAGTACTTC.